This is a list of T cell receptor beta chains from one sample in a study of blood T cell repertoires in COVID-19. The data were produced by immunoSEQ multiplex PCR, yet TCRdb's version contains in-frame clones alone and is incomplete. The sample carries approximately 210,000 clones, more than 75% recorded once. Source material: peripheral blood. The origin of the receptors is a man aged 35-49 years with active or convalescent COVID-19. Each CDR3 is given with its conserved first and last residue. The D gene is left open where the match is weak.

d_call: .; j_call: TRBJ1-4; v_call: TRBV18; cdr3_aa: CASSWDSRDGKLFF
d_call: TRBD2; j_call: TRBJ2-1; v_call: TRBV11-1; cdr3_aa: CASSLAGGGLDEQFF
d_call: TRBD2; j_call: TRBJ2-7; v_call: TRBV4-1; cdr3_aa: CASSQTTSGRYEQYF
d_call: .; j_call: TRBJ2-1; v_call: TRBV6-6; cdr3_aa: CASSYGMQGQFF
d_call: .; j_call: TRBJ1-3; v_call: TRBV4-1; cdr3_aa: CASSQVSGAGNTIYF
d_call: TRBD1; j_call: TRBJ1-2; v_call: TRBV6-6; cdr3_aa: CASSPFPQGAQAGYTF
d_call: .; j_call: TRBJ2-7; v_call: TRBV7-8; cdr3_aa: CASSSPRTDYYEQYF
d_call: .; j_call: TRBJ1-5; v_call: TRBV27; cdr3_aa: CASSSSGYYQPQHF
d_call: .; j_call: TRBJ1-3; v_call: TRBV25-1; cdr3_aa: CASSDPAGAKNTIYF
d_call: .; j_call: TRBJ1-2; v_call: TRBV25-1; cdr3_aa: CASSGPKTVANYGYTF
d_call: TRBD2; j_call: TRBJ2-3; v_call: TRBV6-4; cdr3_aa: CASSESAGSTDTQYF
d_call: TRBD1; j_call: TRBJ1-2; v_call: TRBV28; cdr3_aa: CASSSTQGTWSYGYTF
d_call: TRBD1; j_call: TRBJ1-1; v_call: TRBV3-1/TRBV3-2; cdr3_aa: CASSQRQGSGEAFF
d_call: TRBD1; j_call: TRBJ1-6; v_call: TRBV19; cdr3_aa: CASSWDSINSPLHF
d_call: .; j_call: TRBJ2-1; v_call: TRBV14; cdr3_aa: CASSQDRGNEQFF
d_call: TRBD2; j_call: TRBJ2-7; v_call: TRBV5-4; cdr3_aa: CASSSGLGRAYEQYF
d_call: TRBD1; j_call: TRBJ1-3; v_call: TRBV3-1/TRBV3-2; cdr3_aa: CASSPTLGQGLNTIYF
d_call: .; j_call: TRBJ1-1; v_call: TRBV20-1; cdr3_aa: CSASGGGTEAFF
d_call: TRBD2; j_call: TRBJ2-1; v_call: TRBV29-1; cdr3_aa: CSVPGTSGRRYNEQFF
d_call: TRBD1; j_call: TRBJ1-1; v_call: TRBV19; cdr3_aa: CASSSYRGQNTEAFF
d_call: .; j_call: TRBJ1-6; v_call: TRBV5-1; cdr3_aa: CASSLRSENSPLHF
d_call: TRBD2; j_call: TRBJ2-5; v_call: TRBV7-3; cdr3_aa: CASSLTAGEGETQYF
d_call: TRBD1; j_call: TRBJ1-5; v_call: TRBV28; cdr3_aa: CASHRGGPQHF
d_call: TRBD1; j_call: TRBJ1-1; v_call: TRBV19; cdr3_aa: CASSIGSAGGNTEAFF
d_call: .; j_call: TRBJ2-3; v_call: TRBV19; cdr3_aa: CASARQGGTDTQYF
d_call: TRBD1; j_call: TRBJ1-6; v_call: TRBV24-1; cdr3_aa: CATSDAGGSNSPLHF
d_call: TRBD1; j_call: TRBJ2-5; v_call: TRBV9; cdr3_aa: CASSPQPLGQDLQETQYF
d_call: .; j_call: TRBJ1-5; v_call: TRBV11-2; cdr3_aa: CASSSLRRTPSNQPQHF
d_call: .; j_call: TRBJ2-2; v_call: TRBV28; cdr3_aa: CASSRAGAGRLFF
d_call: .; j_call: TRBJ1-3; v_call: TRBV5-1; cdr3_aa: CASSGREVAGNTIYF
d_call: .; j_call: TRBJ2-1; v_call: TRBV7-3; cdr3_aa: CATSPARSSYNEQFF
d_call: TRBD1; j_call: TRBJ2-2; v_call: TRBV5-1; cdr3_aa: CASSLAQGAGELFF
d_call: TRBD1; j_call: TRBJ2-1; v_call: TRBV5-4; cdr3_aa: CASSPTGDSYNEQFF
d_call: .; j_call: TRBJ1-4; v_call: TRBV19; cdr3_aa: CASSAQTGGENEKLFF
d_call: TRBD1; j_call: TRBJ1-5; v_call: TRBV3-1/TRBV3-2; cdr3_aa: CASSQEQGMEPQHF
d_call: TRBD2; j_call: TRBJ2-1; v_call: TRBV28; cdr3_aa: CASSPLPGLGGYNEQFF
d_call: TRBD1; j_call: TRBJ1-1; v_call: TRBV30; cdr3_aa: CAWKLTGQGFLRNTEAFF
d_call: TRBD1; j_call: TRBJ2-5; v_call: TRBV28; cdr3_aa: CASSLYGTEETQYF
d_call: .; j_call: TRBJ1-1; v_call: TRBV18; cdr3_aa: CASSPSLGARTEAFF
d_call: .; j_call: TRBJ2-1; v_call: TRBV11-2; cdr3_aa: CASSSFGEQFF
d_call: .; j_call: TRBJ1-2; v_call: TRBV4-2; cdr3_aa: CASSQRVERIVGYTF
d_call: TRBD2; j_call: TRBJ2-5; v_call: TRBV7-9; cdr3_aa: CASSPGLAGGIETQYF
d_call: TRBD1; j_call: TRBJ1-6; v_call: TRBV7-3; cdr3_aa: CASSFRDRGSPLHF
d_call: TRBD1; j_call: TRBJ2-1; v_call: TRBV5-1; cdr3_aa: CASSLGTGAVNEQFF
d_call: TRBD1; j_call: TRBJ1-6; v_call: TRBV30; cdr3_aa: CAWSAQGDSPLHF
d_call: .; j_call: TRBJ1-2; v_call: TRBV2; cdr3_aa: CASPWDTSDGYTF
d_call: TRBD2; j_call: TRBJ2-7; v_call: TRBV30; cdr3_aa: CAWGLAGYEQYF
d_call: TRBD1; j_call: TRBJ1-5; v_call: TRBV30; cdr3_aa: CAWSGTGINQPQHF
d_call: .; j_call: TRBJ2-2; v_call: TRBV28; cdr3_aa: CASSPSNGQLNTGELFF
d_call: .; j_call: TRBJ1-4; v_call: TRBV30; cdr3_aa: CAWSPGLSYEKLFF
d_call: .; j_call: TRBJ1-1; v_call: TRBV6-5; cdr3_aa: CASSLGQNTEAFF
d_call: .; j_call: TRBJ1-5; v_call: TRBV19; cdr3_aa: CASSKDSSYQPQHF
d_call: .; j_call: TRBJ1-6; v_call: TRBV6-5; cdr3_aa: CASSYLGINSPLHF
d_call: .; j_call: TRBJ1-1; v_call: TRBV7-9; cdr3_aa: CASSSPPGTPNTEAFF
d_call: .; j_call: TRBJ2-4; v_call: TRBV5-4; cdr3_aa: CASSLDSHRAQYF
d_call: .; j_call: TRBJ2-7; v_call: TRBV3-1/TRBV3-2; cdr3_aa: CASSPLTYSYEQYF
d_call: .; j_call: TRBJ1-6; v_call: TRBV9; cdr3_aa: CASSVVGDPSYNSPLHF
d_call: .; j_call: TRBJ1-6; v_call: TRBV19; cdr3_aa: CASSPQGGLEALHF
d_call: .; j_call: TRBJ1-3; v_call: TRBV18; cdr3_aa: CASSPRDTLGNTIYF
d_call: .; j_call: TRBJ2-1; v_call: TRBV5-4; cdr3_aa: CASSGRDYNEQFF